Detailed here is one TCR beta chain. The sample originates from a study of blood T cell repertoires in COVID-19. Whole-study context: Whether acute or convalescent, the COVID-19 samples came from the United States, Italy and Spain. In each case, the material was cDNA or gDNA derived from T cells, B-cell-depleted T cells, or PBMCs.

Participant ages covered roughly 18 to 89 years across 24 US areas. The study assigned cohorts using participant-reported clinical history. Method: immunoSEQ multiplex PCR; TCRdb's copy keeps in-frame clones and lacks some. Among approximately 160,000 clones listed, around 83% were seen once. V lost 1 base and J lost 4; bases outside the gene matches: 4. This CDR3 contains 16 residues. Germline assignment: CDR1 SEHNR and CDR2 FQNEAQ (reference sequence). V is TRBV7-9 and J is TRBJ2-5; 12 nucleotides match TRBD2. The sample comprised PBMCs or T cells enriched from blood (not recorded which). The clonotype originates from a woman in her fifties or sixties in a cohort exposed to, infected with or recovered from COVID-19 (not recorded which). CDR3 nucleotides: TGTGCCAGCAGCTTAGTCTCTAGCGGGGGGGCAGAGACCCAGTACTTC. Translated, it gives CASSLVSSGGAETQYF.